The TCR beta chain described here comes from a study of shared clonotypes between healthy human individuals. Turning to the study itself: Each donor had three CD4 naive, three CD4 memory, two CD8 naive and one CD8 memory plate.

Positive CCR7 selection of CD45RO-negative cells yielded the naive CD8 cells, and terminally differentiated effector memory CD45RA+ cells were excluded. This table comes from immunoSEQ multiplex PCR, and its TCRdb copy is limited to in-frame clones, with some not included. The sample carries millions of clones, about 95% recorded once. This clone was counted once. The antigen is not known. The study's findings and limits: Clonotype sharing among donors was thought likely to change with sequencing depth. The small donor group covered limited genetic and exposure diversity.

The clonotype was recovered from a man aged 18 to 29 in good health. Sequenced: naive CD8+ T cells sorted from blood.

CDR3 sequence: CASSIGLASYEQYF. CDR3 bases: TGTGCCAGCAGCATCGGACTAGCGTCGTACGAGCAGTACTTC. The J gene is TRBJ2-7, the V gene TRBV5-6; the match to TRBD2 covers 9 bases. CDR3 size: 14 residues. Trimming cost V 4 bases and J 4 bases; bases outside gene matches: 6. Germline V CDR1 and CDR2: SGHDT, YYEEEE. Combining the CDR3 with reference TRBV5-6 and TRBJ2-7 gives the whole variable domain DAGVTQSPTHLIKTRGQQVTLRCSPKSGHDTVSWYQQALGQGPQFIFQYYEEEERQRGNFPDRFSGHQFPNYSSELNVNALLLGDSALYLCASSIGLASYEQYFGPGTRLTVT.